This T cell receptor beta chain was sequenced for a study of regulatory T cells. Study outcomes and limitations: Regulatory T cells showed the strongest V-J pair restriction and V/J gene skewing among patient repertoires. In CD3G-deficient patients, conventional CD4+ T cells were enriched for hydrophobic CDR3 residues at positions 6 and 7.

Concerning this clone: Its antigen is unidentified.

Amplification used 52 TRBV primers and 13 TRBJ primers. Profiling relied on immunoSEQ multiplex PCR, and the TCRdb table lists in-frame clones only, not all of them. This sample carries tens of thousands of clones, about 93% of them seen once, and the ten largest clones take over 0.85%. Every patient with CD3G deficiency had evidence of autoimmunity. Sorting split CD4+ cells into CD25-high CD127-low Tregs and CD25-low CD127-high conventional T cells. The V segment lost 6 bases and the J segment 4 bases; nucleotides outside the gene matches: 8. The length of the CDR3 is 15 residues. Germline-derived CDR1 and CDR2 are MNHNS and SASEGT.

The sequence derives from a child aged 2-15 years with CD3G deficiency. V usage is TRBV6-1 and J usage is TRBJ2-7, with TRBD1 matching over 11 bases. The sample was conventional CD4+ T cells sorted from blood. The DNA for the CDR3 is TGTGCCAGCAGACAAGGACAGGGGGCATCATACGAGCAGTACTTC. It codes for CASRQGQGASYEQYF.